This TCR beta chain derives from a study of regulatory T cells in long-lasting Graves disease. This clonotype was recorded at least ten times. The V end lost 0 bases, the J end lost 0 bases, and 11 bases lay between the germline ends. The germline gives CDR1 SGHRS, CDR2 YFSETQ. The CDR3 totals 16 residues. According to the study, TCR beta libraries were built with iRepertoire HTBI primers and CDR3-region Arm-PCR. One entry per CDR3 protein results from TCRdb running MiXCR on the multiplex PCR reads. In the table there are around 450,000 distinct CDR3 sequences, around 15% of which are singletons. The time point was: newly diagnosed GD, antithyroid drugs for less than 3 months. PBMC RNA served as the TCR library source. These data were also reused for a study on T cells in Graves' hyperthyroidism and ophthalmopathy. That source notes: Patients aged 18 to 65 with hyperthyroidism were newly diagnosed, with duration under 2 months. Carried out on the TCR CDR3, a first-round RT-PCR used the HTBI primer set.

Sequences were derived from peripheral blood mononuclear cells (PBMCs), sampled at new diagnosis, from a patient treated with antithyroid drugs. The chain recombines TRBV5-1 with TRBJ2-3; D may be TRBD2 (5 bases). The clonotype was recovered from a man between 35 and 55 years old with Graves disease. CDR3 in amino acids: CASSLALAQSTDTQYF. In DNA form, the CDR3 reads TGCGCCAGCAGCTTGGCGCTAGCTCAGAGCACAGATACGCAGTATTTT.